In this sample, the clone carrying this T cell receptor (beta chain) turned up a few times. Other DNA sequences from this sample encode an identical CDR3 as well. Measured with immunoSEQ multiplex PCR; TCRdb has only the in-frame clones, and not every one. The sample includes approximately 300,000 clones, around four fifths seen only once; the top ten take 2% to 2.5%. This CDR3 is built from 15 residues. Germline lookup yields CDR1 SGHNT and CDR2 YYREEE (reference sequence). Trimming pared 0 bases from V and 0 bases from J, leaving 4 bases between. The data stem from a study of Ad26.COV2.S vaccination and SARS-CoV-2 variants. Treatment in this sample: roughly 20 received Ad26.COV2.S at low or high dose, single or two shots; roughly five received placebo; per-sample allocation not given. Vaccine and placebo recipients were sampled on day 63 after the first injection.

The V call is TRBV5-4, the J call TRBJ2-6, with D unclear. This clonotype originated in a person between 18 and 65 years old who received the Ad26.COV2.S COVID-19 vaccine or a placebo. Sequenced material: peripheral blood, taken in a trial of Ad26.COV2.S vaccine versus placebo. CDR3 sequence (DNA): TGTGCCAGCAGCTTGGGGTACTCTGGGGCCAACGTCCTGACTTTC. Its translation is CASSLGYSGANVLTF.